The sequence of this TCR beta chain was determined in a study of blood T cell repertoires in COVID-19. The V segment lost 1 base and the J segment 2 bases; nucleotides outside the gene matches: 2. CDR1 and CDR2 from the germline V gene are MGHRA and YSYEKL. This CDR3 has 15 amino acids. Patients in Seattle were enrolled during active infection, then followed longitudinally. TCRdb's copy holds only in-frame clones and misses some; the assay was immunoSEQ multiplex PCR. The sample contains nearly 300,000 clones, about four fifths of which appear only once. The sequence was collected from a human donor with COVID-19, enrolled during active disease. The donor label of this sample is uncertain. Material for sequencing was peripheral blood. The rearrangement joins TRBV4-1 to TRBJ2-1, with 7 bases fitting TRBD1. CDR3 amino acids: CASSQGGQPYNEQFF. The CDR3 bases are TGCGCCAGCAGCCAAGGGGGACAGCCCTACAATGAGCAGTTCTTC.